This entry describes one T cell receptor (beta chain). Its target is unknown. The data derive from a study of cytomegalovirus exposure and HLA in healthy donors. Whole-study results and caveats: As immune exposure information, only CMV serostatus was available. Follow-up analysis later connected one missense variant in DCLRE1C with trimming of TCR beta V- and J-genes.

Primers included in the PCR were 60 Vbeta and 13 Jbeta primers. Method: immunoSEQ multiplex PCR; TCRdb's copy keeps in-frame clones and lacks some. The sample has 90,000 to 100,000 clones, roughly 80% seen once. V lost 2 bases, J lost 6 bases, and 16 bases lay in between. The CDR3 consists of 14 residues. Germline assignment: CDR1 GTSNPN and CDR2 SVGIG (reference sequence). This clonotype originated in a female donor in good health and CMV-seronegative. This rearrangement joins TRBV30 to TRBJ1-1, with D possibly being TRBD1 (5 bases). The sample comprised PBMCs. The CDR3 reads CAWSIGGREAEAFF. The CDR3 bases are TGTGCCTGGAGTATTGGGGGGAGGGAGGCTGAAGCTTTCTTT.